This T cell receptor (beta chain) was retrieved from a study of shared clonotypes between healthy human individuals. The repertoire was sequenced with immunoSEQ multiplex PCR; TCRdb's copy has only in-frame clones and lacks some. The sample has about 1,800,000 clones, roughly 94% seen once. Germline trimming cut 1 base from V and 3 bases from J; bases unmatched to any gene: 7. The CDR3 is made up of 16 amino acids. In germline, CDR1 is SGHDN, CDR2 FVKESK. Selected positively for CCR7 and CD45RO-negative, naive CD8 cells excluded terminally differentiated effector memory CD45RA+ cells. The receptor was isolated from a man between 18 and 35 years old in good health. The chain joins TRBV14 to TRBJ2-7; 9 bases are shared with TRBD1. Material for sequencing was naive CD8+ T cells sorted from blood. CDR3 region: CASSQGAGTGYYEQYF. CDR3 DNA: TGTGCCAGCAGCCAAGGAGCCGGGACAGGGTACTACGAGCAGTACTTC.